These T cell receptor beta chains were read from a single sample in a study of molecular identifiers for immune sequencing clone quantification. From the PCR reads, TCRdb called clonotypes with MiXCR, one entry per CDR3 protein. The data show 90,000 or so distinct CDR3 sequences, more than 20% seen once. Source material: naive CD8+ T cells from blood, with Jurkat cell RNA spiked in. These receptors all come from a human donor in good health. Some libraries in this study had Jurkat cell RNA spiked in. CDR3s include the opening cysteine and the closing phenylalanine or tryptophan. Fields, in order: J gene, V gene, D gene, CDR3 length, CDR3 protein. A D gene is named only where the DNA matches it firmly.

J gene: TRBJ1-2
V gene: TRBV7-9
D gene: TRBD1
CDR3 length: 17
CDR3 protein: CASSLTGTGGGSNGYTF

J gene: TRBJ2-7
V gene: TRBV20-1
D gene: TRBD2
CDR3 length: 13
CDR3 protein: CSGGTAGAWEQYF

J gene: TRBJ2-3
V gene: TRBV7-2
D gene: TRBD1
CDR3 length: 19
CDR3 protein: CASSPTRTGRGQQADTQYF

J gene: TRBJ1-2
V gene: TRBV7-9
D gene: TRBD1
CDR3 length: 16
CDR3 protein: CASSSDRDRGHYGYTF

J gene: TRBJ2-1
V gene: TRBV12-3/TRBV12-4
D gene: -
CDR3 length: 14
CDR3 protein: CASSPHGGRDEQFF

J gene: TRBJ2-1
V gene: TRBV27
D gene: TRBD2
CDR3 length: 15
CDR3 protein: CASSLGLAGYNEQFF

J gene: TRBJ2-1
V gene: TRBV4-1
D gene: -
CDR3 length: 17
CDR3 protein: CASSQDGNVLTYNEQFF

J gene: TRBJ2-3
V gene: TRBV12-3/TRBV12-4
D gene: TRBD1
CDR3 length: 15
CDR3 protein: CASSFTGGPTDTQYF

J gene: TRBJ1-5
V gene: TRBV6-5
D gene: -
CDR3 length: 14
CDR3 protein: CASSYSGGEVAQHF

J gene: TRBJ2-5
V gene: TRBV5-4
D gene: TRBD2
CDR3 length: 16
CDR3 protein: CASSRARGGDRETQYF

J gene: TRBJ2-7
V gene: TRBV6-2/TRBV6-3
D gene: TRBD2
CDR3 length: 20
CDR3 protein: CASSYLQARATSGRPYEQYF

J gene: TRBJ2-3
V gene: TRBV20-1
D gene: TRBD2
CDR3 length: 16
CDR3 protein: CSAPRIGAGPTDTQYF

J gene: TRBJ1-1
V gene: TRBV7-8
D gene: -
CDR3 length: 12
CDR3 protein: CASSPAGPEAFF

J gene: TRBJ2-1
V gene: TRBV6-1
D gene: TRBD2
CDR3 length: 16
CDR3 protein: CASSRPGLAAHNEQFF

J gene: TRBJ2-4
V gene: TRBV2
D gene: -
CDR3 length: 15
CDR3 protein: CASSENRLAKNIQYF

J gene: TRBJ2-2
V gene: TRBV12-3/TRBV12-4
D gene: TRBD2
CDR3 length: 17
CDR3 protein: CASQPGTSGIRHGELFF

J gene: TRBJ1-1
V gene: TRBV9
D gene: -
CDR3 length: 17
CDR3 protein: CASSEGLRDSRNTEAFF

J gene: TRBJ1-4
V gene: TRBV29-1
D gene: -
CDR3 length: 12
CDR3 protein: CSVVQTNEKLFF

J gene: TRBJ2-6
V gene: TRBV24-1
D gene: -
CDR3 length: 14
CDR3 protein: CATSGGPGANALTF

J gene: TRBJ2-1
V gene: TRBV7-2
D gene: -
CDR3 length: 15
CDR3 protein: CASSSDWNFLNEQFF

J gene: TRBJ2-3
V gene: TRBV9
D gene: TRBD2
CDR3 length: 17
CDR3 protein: CASSVDGLAGVTDTQYF

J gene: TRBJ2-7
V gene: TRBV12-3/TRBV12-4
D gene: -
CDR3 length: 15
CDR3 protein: CASSLGGRADYEQYF

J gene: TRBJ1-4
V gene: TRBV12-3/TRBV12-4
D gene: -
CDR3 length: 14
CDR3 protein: CASSLDTANEKLFF

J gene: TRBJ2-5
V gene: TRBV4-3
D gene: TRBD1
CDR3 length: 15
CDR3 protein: CASSNGPGGRETQYF

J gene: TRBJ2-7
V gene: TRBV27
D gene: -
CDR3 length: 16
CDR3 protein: CASRDDPGPAFDEQYF